This T cell receptor (beta chain) originates from a study of blood T cell repertoires in COVID-19 (dated by TCRdb to about 2020). Context from the whole study: Samples covering the acute and convalescent phases of COVID-19 were provided by collaborators in the United States, Italy and Spain. Sample metadata almost always included a de-identified subject ID, COVID-19 status, age in years and sex. The repertoires were released in a freely available public database intended as a resource for research on the immune response to SARS-CoV-2. Samples came from the ongoing ImmuneRACE study (first 160 participants) plus 1,254 subjects from 6 global collaborators. The material from the prospective study consisted of cDNA or gDNA derived from T cells, B-cell-depleted T cells, or PBMCs. The dataset comprised deeply sampled blood TCRbeta repertoires from subjects exposed to, actively infected with, or recovered from COVID-19. HLA class I and class II types, where available, came from metadata supplied by the sample provider rather than from assay-based typing.

General study outcomes and caveats: How much clinical and demographic metadata was included differed by source and by participant, and the metadata was provided uncurated.

Whole blood was collected in K2EDTA tubes by collaborating institutions according to the institutions' own protocols. For TCRbeta analysis, collaborator samples were shipped as frozen whole blood, as isolated PBMCs, or as DNA extracted from either sample type. The CDR3 sequence holds 12 residues, the cysteine and phenylalanine included. Solely the CDR3 DNA is kept, with 36 bases framed from the first base. The germline V gene supplies CDR1 LGHNA and CDR2 YSLEER. Trimming removed 0 bases from V and 7 bases from J, leaving 6 bases between the germline ends. A note on this clone: Its antigen remains unidentified. Base quality data are lacking; no much larger clone is found one base away.

TCRbeta CDR3 regions were amplified from genomic DNA by means of the immunoSEQ Assay, a bias-controlled multiplex PCR. Regarding the original processing steps: The number of nucleated cells in each sample was estimated from the amplification of reference gene primers within the assay. To quantify the absolute abundance of each unique TCRbeta CDR3 rearrangement, sequence reads were collapsed and filtered. For each sample, productive Simpson clonality was calculated as the square root of Simpson's diversity index over productive rearrangements. The source is immuneACCESS, and TCRdb retained only in-frame sequences with V and J called. Part of the clones is not carried over; for the studies checked, unresolved V genes explain less than half of this, and the remainder is unexplained. V, J and clone size are taken as reported in that table, and D and trimming were inferred from the DNA itself. The sample table contains about 210,000 clones; only one count was recorded for around 81% of them. Roughly 7% of the sample is taken by the ten largest.

The chain is assembled from TRBV4-3 and TRBJ1-2, with no D gene named confidently. The clonotype was recovered from a woman between 65 and 79 years old with acute or convalescent COVID-19. The specimen sequenced was peripheral blood. The nucleotide sequence is TGCGCCAGCAGCCAAGATACTCGTGGCTACACCTTC. Translated, it gives CASSQDTRGYTF.